This T cell receptor (beta chain) originates from a study of T cells in Graves' hyperthyroidism and ophthalmopathy. Overall study results and limits: Ophthalmopathy was predicted by the model a median of around 5.9 months ahead of onset. From stable hyperthyroidism, ophthalmopathy was separated by a 13 V-J model. Most thyroid clonotypes expanded above 0.001 were also detected in blood.

This clonotype was seen at least ten times. The antigen is unknown. RNA transcripts gave rise to amplified TCR beta CDR3 regions. The HTBI primer set served for first-round RT-PCR of the TCR CDR3. Using its own MiXCR run on the multiplex PCR reads, TCRdb lists one record per CDR3 protein. This sample carries fewer than 450,000 distinct CDR3 sequences, about a sixth of them seen once, and the ten largest clones take approximately 35%. It was at first hyperthyroidism diagnosis, before any ophthalmopathy symptoms, that the blood sample was taken. The receptor comes from a woman aged 25 to 45 with Graves' hyperthyroidism that later progressed to Graves' ophthalmopathy. The sequenced sample was blood.

CDR3 DNA: TGTGCCAGCAGTGTGAGTCTGGTATCTGGGGCCAACGTCCTGACTTTC. Protein product: CASSVSLVSGANVLTF. V is TRBV2 and J is TRBJ2-6, with D unresolved. Germline V gene sequence: CDR1 SNHLY, CDR2 FYNNEI. Trimming left V 4 bases short and J 1 base short, with 11 bases between. The CDR3 has 16 residues.